This T cell receptor (beta chain) was sequenced during a study of shared clonotypes between healthy human individuals. CD4+ cells underwent separation, giving CD45RA+ naive and CD45RA-negative memory subsets. Study-wide findings and caveats: The genetic and exposure-history diversity represented was limited by few donors.

Clones were read by immunoSEQ multiplex PCR, and TCRdb kept only the in-frame ones, dropping some. Of 1 million to 1.3 million clones listed, around three quarters are singletons. On this clone: The antigen remains unidentified.

The TCR sequence derives from a man between 18 and 29 years old in good health. Some clones in this sample may be carry-over from other donors' samples. The sequenced sample was memory CD4+ T cells from PBMCs. The subset denotes: CD45RA-negative fraction.

The CDR3 sequence is CASSEVVGTDTQYF. CDR3 DNA: TGTGCCAGCAGTGAAGTAGTTGGCACAGATACGCAGTATTTT. The chain joins TRBV6-1 to TRBJ2-3, with unresolved D. The CDR3 is 14 residues long. Trimming left V 1 base short and J 1 base short, with 6 bases between. Germline-derived CDR1 and CDR2 are MNHNS and SASEGT.